The source of this T cell receptor (beta chain) is a study of lymphopenia after photon versus proton radiotherapy. The junction had 5 bases not matched to a gene; V was cut back by 3 bases and J by 0 bases. The CDR3 spans 17 residues. Germline CDR1 is SGDLS and CDR2 is YYNGEE. Only in-frame clones appear in the TCRdb table, and some are missing; sequencing was by immunoSEQ multiplex PCR. The sample lists approximately 50,000 clones, 83% seen once, with around 30% in the top ten. The chain has TRBV9 and TRBJ2-6; 8 bases fit TRBD1. The input for sequencing was peripheral blood, taken from a patient treated with photon-based radiotherapy. The sequence derives from a man in his forties or fifties with gastric cancer. This chain's CDR3 is CASSAGDRSSGANVLTF. CDR3 coding DNA: TGTGCCAGCAGCGCTGGGGACAGGAGCTCTGGGGCCAACGTCCTGACTTTC.